The subject of this entry is one T cell receptor beta chain. The entry originates in a study of blood T cell repertoires in COVID-19. In the study overall: Researchers got acute and convalescent COVID-19 samples from the United States, Italy and Spain.

This study enrolled people aged roughly 18 to 89 from approximately 25 US geographic areas. What the recovered Cohort 3 donors had was two negative PCRs, clearance, or symptom resolution. The ends lost 4 bases at V and 14 bases at J; junction bases unmatched: 7. Germline loops: CDR1 SGHDT, CDR2 YYEEEE. This CDR3 comprises 13 residues. Data came from immunoSEQ multiplex PCR; TCRdb stores just in-frame clones and leaves some out. The table records about 130,000 clones, over 80% of them present only once. The sample was PBMCs or T cells enriched from blood (not recorded which). This clonotype was obtained from a man younger than 45 who had recovered from COVID-19. The chain recombines TRBV5-6 with TRBJ1-6; 9 nucleotides match TRBD1. CDR3 coding DNA: TGTGCCAGCAGCCCGGGACAGGGTATGACCCTCCACTTT. It encodes CASSPGQGMTLHF.